One sample yielded the 15 T cell receptor beta chains listed below, sequenced in a study of blood T cell repertoires in COVID-19. Assay used: immunoSEQ multiplex PCR; TCRdb lists only in-frame clones, some missing. The top ten hold 9.5% to 13% of the sample, which has 90,000 to 150,000 clones, roughly 85% seen once. The material sequenced was peripheral blood. The receptor set was obtained from an elderly man with acute or convalescent COVID-19.

J is TRBJ1-3 and V is TRBV28; D perhaps matches TRBD1 (6 bases). CDR1 is MDHEN, CDR2 SYDVKM, per germline. There are 14 residues in the CDR3. The V end lost 5 bases, the J end lost 3 bases, and 11 bases lay between the germline ends. CDR3 sequence reads: CASSKGGVGNTIYF. Written as DNA, the CDR3 is TGTGCCAGCAGTAAGGGGGGGGTTGGAAACACCATATATTTT.

V gene TRBV11-2 combines with J gene TRBJ1-3, with 7 bases fitting TRBD1. V shed 4 bases, J shed 2 bases, and the junction held 5 bases outside the gene matches. Germline CDR1 reads SGHAT; CDR2 reads FQNNGV. This CDR3 is built from 15 residues. The CDR3 nucleotides are TGTGCCAGCAGCTCTCCGACAGGGACTGGAAACACCATATATTTT. This codes for CASSSPTGTGNTIYF.

The chain is built from TRBV18 and TRBJ1-2, with 7 bases fitting TRBD1. With 6 bases clipped from V and 8 bases from J, the junction kept 6 bases outside the gene matches. The germline V gene encodes CDR1 KGHSH and CDR2 LQKENI. The CDR3 totals 12 residues. The CDR3 loop is CASSITGEGYTF. Written as DNA, the CDR3 is TGTGCCAGCTCGATAACAGGGGAAGGCTACACCTTC.

V is TRBV29-1 and J is TRBJ1-2; 10 bases fit TRBD1. Germline values: CDR1 SQVTM, CDR2 ANQGSEA. V trimming: 7 bases; J trimming: 2 bases; junction bases outside the gene matches: 7. The length of the CDR3 is 14 residues. The CDR3 bases are TGCAGCGCACTACCGGGACAGGGGAACTATGGCTACACCTTC. Translating it yields CSALPGQGNYGYTF.

This chain connects TRBV19 to TRBJ1-2; the D gene is possibly TRBD1 (5 bases). Germline V lookup: CDR1 LNHDA, CDR2 SQIVND (reference sequence). Trimming removed 3 bases from V and 8 bases from J, with 13 bases in between. The CDR3 loop spans 13 amino acids. The CDR3 DNA is TGTGCCAGTAGTATTGGTGGGGCGCTGGGCTACACCTTC. Amino acids: CASSIGGALGYTF.

The chain has TRBV9 and TRBJ1-1, with D maybe TRBD1 (5 bases). This CDR3 comprises 15 residues. The ends were cut back, 3 bases at V and 1 base at J, with 13 bases in the middle. Germline-derived CDR1 and CDR2 are SGDLS and YYNGEE. CDR3 sequence reads: CASSEKTDTNTEAFF. The DNA of the CDR3 is TGTGCCAGCAGCGAGAAGACAGACACGAACACTGAAGCTTTCTTT.

The rearrangement uses TRBV11-3 and TRBJ2-5, with TRBD2 matching over 9 bases. CDR1 and CDR2 from the germline V gene are SGHNT and YENEEA. V shed 4 bases, J shed 3 bases, and the junction held 6 bases outside the gene matches. This CDR3 comprises 15 residues. The CDR3 reads CASSSGTSYKETQYF. As DNA, the CDR3 is TGTGCCAGCAGCTCAGGGACTAGCTATAAAGAGACCCAGTACTTC.

This chain uses TRBV24-1 with TRBJ2-7; 7 bases match TRBD1. There are 15 residues in the CDR3. The ends lost 7 bases at V and 4 bases at J; junction bases unmatched: 12. The germline V gene has CDR1 KGHDR and CDR2 SFDVKD. The CDR3: CATSLSGTATYEQYF. The CDR3 DNA reads as TGTGCCACCAGCCTTTCCGGGACAGCTACTTACGAGCAGTACTTC.

Only one count was recorded for this clone. The gene calls are TRBV6-2 or TRBV6-3 and TRBJ2-5, with D perhaps matching TRBD1 (5 bases). The CDR3 length is 15 residues. V was clipped by 6 bases and J by 5 bases, with 19 bases between them. Germline CDR1 is MNHEY and CDR2 is SVGEGT. The CDR3: CASSQPTQGLETQYF. CDR3 bases: TGTGCCAGCAGCCAACCCACTCAGGGATTGGAGACCCAGTACTTC.

The J gene is TRBJ1-5, the V gene TRBV19, with 7 positions matching TRBD1. The germline gives CDR1 LNHDA, CDR2 SQIVND (reference sequence). With V trimmed by 10 bases and J by 0 bases, 9 bases remained unmatched. This CDR3 has 15 amino acids. The chain's CDR3 is CATLEQGYSNQPQHF. The CDR3 DNA reads TGTGCCACTTTAGAACAGGGGTATAGCAATCAGCCCCAGCATTTT.

The table lists this clone with a count of one. This sequence joins TRBV6-5 and TRBJ2-7, with a possible D match to TRBD1 (6 bases). With 6 bases removed from V and 4 bases from J, the gap between germline ends came to 16 bases. This CDR3 has 14 amino acids. Germline lookup yields CDR1 MNHEY and CDR2 SVGAGI. CDR3 in amino acids: CASRHGTGQYEQYF. Here the CDR3 DNA reads TGTGCCAGCAGGCACGGTACAGGGCAATACGAGCAGTACTTC.

The chain employs TRBV23-1 and TRBJ1-6, with D uncertain. TRBV23-1 is labeled an ORF, and its function is uncertain. The CDR3 runs 16 residues. The V end was cut by 5 bases, the J end by 7 bases, with 18 bases between. CDR3 residues: CASSTGPLVPNSPLHF. The CDR3 DNA reads as TGCGCCAGCAGTACTGGGCCCCTCGTCCCCAATTCACCCCTCCACTTT.

In its sample, this clone was seen once. The J gene is TRBJ2-3, the V gene TRBV9; 7 nucleotides agree with TRBD2. This CDR3 has 14 amino acids. The V and J ends lost 6 bases and 0 bases, in that order; junction bases with no gene match: 4. In germline, CDR1 is SGDLS, CDR2 YYNGEE. CDR3 region: CASTPSGSTDTQYF. CDR3 DNA: TGTGCCAGCACCCCTAGCGGTAGCACAGATACGCAGTATTTT.

This sequence joins TRBV24-1 and TRBJ2-4; TRBD1 agrees at 8 bases. V was clipped by 6 bases and J by 5 bases; unmatched bases: 5. CDR3 length equals 14 residues. Germline V gene data show CDR1 as KGHDR and CDR2 as SFDVKD. The CDR3 region is CATSPGQGENIQYF. Written as DNA, the CDR3 is TGTGCCACCAGTCCCGGACAGGGCGAAAACATTCAGTACTTC.

This sequence joins TRBV27 and TRBJ2-5, with TRBD2 matching 13 bases. The CDR3 contains 16 residues. V lost 5 bases, J lost 4 bases, and 7 bases stayed unmatched. CDR1 is MNHEY, CDR2 SMNVEV, per germline (reference sequence). The CDR3 protein is CASSGTSGNLGETQYF. The DNA of the CDR3 is TGTGCCAGCAGTGGGACTAGCGGGAATTTAGGAGAGACCCAGTACTTC.